Sequencing of this T cell receptor (beta chain) was carried out in a study of cytomegalovirus exposure and HLA in healthy donors. Study findings and constraints: The study put some 150 TCR beta chains on its list as cytomegalovirus-associated. HLA alleles showed associations with 16,951 TCR beta sequences in a later analysis, at a 0.05 false discovery rate.

As for this clone: Antigen specificity is unknown.

Researchers ran the PCR with 60 Vbeta and 13 Jbeta primers. Data came from immunoSEQ multiplex PCR; TCRdb stores just in-frame clones and leaves some out. Its clone listing holds 200,000 to 250,000 clones. Looked up from germline, CDR1 is SGHRS and CDR2 is YFSETQ. The V and J ends lost 0 bases and 4 bases, in that order; junction bases with no gene match: 2. The CDR3 has 16 amino acids. This clonotype was sampled from a girl aged 2 to 9 in good health and CMV-seropositive. Sequenced sample: PBMCs. The chain carries TRBV5-1 and TRBJ2-3; 13 nucleotides agree with TRBD2. The chain's CDR3 is CASSLELAGGADTQYF. For the CDR3, the DNA is TGCGCCAGCAGCTTGGAACTAGCGGGAGGGGCAGATACGCAGTATTTT.